This is a list of T cell receptor beta chains from one sample in a study of shared clonotypes between healthy human individuals. Some clones are missing from TCRdb's copy, which holds only in-frame ones; the method was immunoSEQ multiplex PCR. Here the sample spans under 650,000 clones, 90% to 96% being singletons. Sequencing input: naive CD4+ T cells sorted from blood. The receptors here all came from a woman in her thirties in good health. CDR3s include the opening cysteine and the closing phenylalanine or tryptophan.

TRBV4-1	TRBJ2-1	CASSQGRTSGTNNEQFF
TRBV11-2	TRBJ2-2	CASRFTGFGGELFF
TRBV6-6	TRBJ1-1	CASRKQDTEAFF
TRBV18	TRBJ2-5	CASSPRQLAGGEETQYF
TRBV6-5	TRBJ2-1	CASSYVQSYNEQFF
TRBV5-1	TRBJ2-2	CASSFEGGRMFGELFF
TRBV6-5	TRBJ1-1	CASSYDRLNTEAFF
TRBV19	TRBJ1-2	CASSTTGWNYGYTF
TRBV4-1	TRBJ2-3	CASSQGGVAGRADTQYF
TRBV19	TRBJ2-7	CASSSGWTVPSREQYF
TRBV28	TRBJ1-4	CASSLMQGDEKLFF
TRBV5-8	TRBJ2-3	CASSQGLAESTDTQYF
TRBV7-9	TRBJ2-7	CASSLLLSRDEQYF
TRBV2	TRBJ1-5	CASREGSSQPQHF
TRBV5-6	TRBJ2-4	CASSLDRMAKNIQYF
TRBV27	TRBJ1-5	CASSLTAHSNQPQHF
TRBV7-9	TRBJ2-7	CASSPKGNYEQYF
TRBV28	TRBJ1-5	CASSSATGGHSNQPQHF
TRBV2	TRBJ2-7	CASSDPGEQYF
TRBV18	TRBJ2-7	CASSPQLAESSYEQYF
TRBV4-1	NA	CASSQPTRGYEQYF
TRBV9	TRBJ2-1	CASSAAGGSYNEQFF
TRBV5-4	TRBJ1-2	CASSTDSVSGYTF
TRBV10-3	TRBJ1-1	CAIRFGGNTEAFF
TRBV18	TRBJ2-1	CASSAGLAGGHNEQFF
TRBV18	TRBJ2-1	CASSPTASGVSYNEQFF
TRBV5-8	TRBJ2-1	CASSLGLAEYNEQFF
TRBV11-2	TRBJ1-2	CASRPLNYGYTF
TRBV12-5	TRBJ2-7	CASGLVSLTWQTMNEQYF
TRBV5-6	TRBJ1-1	CASSFSIDWSTEAFF
TRBV30	TRBJ2-1	CAWSGDMSSYNEQFF
TRBV7-8	TRBJ2-7	CASSSTGTSSSYEQYF
TRBV15	TRBJ1-5	CATSRDHTYNQPQHF
TRBV6-1	TRBJ2-3	CASSEAPGVGDTQYF
TRBV5-1	TRBJ1-5	CASSLGRSSNQPQHF
TRBV19	TRBJ2-2	CASSIGLANTGELFF
TRBV27	TRBJ2-7	CASRAGGPSYEQYF
TRBV18	TRBJ2-7	CASSKQDSYEQYF
TRBV19	TRBJ1-2	CASSSLATAHYGYTF
TRBV4-1	TRBJ1-2	CASSQDPTPGDNYGYTF
TRBV4-2	TRBJ1-5	CASSQDQGQMGQPQHF
TRBV28	TRBJ1-2	CASKGGVYGYTF
TRBV11-2	TRBJ2-3	CASSWGASTDTQYF
TRBV28	TRBJ1-1	CASSRMNTEAFF
TRBV18	TRBJ2-3	CASSPDQGADTQYF
TRBV19	TRBJ1-5	CASSPAGGVTEPNQPQHF
TRBV2	TRBJ2-2	CATTTGLAGTGELFF
TRBV28	TRBJ1-5	CASIPNRDRAQIGSNQPQHF
TRBV2	TRBJ2-1	CASSPRSNEQFF
TRBV5-3	TRBJ2-3	CARSFRLEREGHGDTQYF
TRBV28	TRBJ2-7	CASSSQGDADYEQYF
TRBV28	TRBJ2-2	CASSLGQGRPNTGELFF
TRBV18	TRBJ2-1	CASSPGGYNEQFF